This T cell receptor beta chain comes out of a study of blood T cell repertoires in COVID-19. Study processing details: Quantification of nucleated cells was approximated via reference gene primer amplification. Measured with immunoSEQ multiplex PCR; TCRdb has only the in-frame clones, and not every one. D and trimming come from the DNA, and the V and J calls and clone size come from that table. The sample lists fewer than 200,000 clones; about 85% were seen once. This CDR3 has 12 residues. The germline V gene encodes CDR1 LNHDA and CDR2 SQIVND (reference sequence). The germline V and J ends were trimmed by 6 bases and 5 bases, with 8 bases remaining between them.

This receptor was obtained from an older woman with COVID-19, enrolled during active disease. The V call is TRBV19, the J call TRBJ1-5, with TRBD1 as a possible D gene (5 bases). The sample taken for sequencing was peripheral blood. Here the CDR3 DNA reads TGTGCCAGTAGGCAGGGCGATCAGCCCCAGCATTTT. Its translation: CASRQGDQPQHF.